The entry below gives a single T cell receptor beta chain sequence along with its context. This specimen comes from a study of shared clonotypes between healthy human individuals. Per the germline V gene, CDR1 is LGHNA and CDR2 is YNFKEQ. V gave up 4 bases and J gave up 4 bases; unmatched junction bases: 3. The CDR3 is made up of 14 amino acids. The DNA input per sorted-subset replicate PCR was 150 to 200 ng, corresponding to 30,000 or so T cell genomes. Libraries were prepared by immunoSEQ multiplex PCR; TCRdb keeps only in-frame clonotypes and omits some of them. The table includes 2 million to 3 million clones, approximately 94% detected once.

The chain employs TRBV4-2 and TRBJ2-5, with 10 nucleotides matching TRBD1. The origin of this receptor is a man between 18 and 35 years old in good health. The material sequenced was naive CD4+ T cells sorted from blood. The subset is: CD45RA+ positively selected. CDR3 coding DNA: TGTGCCAGCAGCCCTAGACAGGGGGCAGAGACCCAGTACTTC. This translates into CASSPRQGAETQYF.